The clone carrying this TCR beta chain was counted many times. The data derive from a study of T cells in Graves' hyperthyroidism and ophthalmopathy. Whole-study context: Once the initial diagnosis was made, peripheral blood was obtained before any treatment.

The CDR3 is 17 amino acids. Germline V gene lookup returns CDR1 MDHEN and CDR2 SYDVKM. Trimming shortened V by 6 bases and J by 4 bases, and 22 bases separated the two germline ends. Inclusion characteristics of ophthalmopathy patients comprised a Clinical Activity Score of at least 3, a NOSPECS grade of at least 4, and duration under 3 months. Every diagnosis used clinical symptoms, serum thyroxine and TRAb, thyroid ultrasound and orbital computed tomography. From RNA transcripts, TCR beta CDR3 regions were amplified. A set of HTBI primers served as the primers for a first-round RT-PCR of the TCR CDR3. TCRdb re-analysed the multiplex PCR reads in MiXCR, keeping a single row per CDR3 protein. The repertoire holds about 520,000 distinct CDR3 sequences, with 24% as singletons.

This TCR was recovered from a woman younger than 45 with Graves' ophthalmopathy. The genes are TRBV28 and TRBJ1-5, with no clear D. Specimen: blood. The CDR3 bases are TGTGCCAGCAGCCGGTCCGGGGAGAGGGCGCGGAATCAGCCCCAGCATTTT. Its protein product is CASSRSGERARNQPQHF.